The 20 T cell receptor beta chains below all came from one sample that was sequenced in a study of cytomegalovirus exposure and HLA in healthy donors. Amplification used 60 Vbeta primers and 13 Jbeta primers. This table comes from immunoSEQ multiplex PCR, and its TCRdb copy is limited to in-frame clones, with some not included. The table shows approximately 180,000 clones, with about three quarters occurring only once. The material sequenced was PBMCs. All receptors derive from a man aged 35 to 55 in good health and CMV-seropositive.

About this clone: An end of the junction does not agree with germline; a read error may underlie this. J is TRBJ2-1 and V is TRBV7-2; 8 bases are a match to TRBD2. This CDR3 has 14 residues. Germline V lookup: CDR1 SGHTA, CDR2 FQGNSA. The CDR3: CASSELAEYTEQFF. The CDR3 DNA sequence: TGTGCCAGCAGCGAACTAGCGGAATACACTGAGCAGTTCTTC.

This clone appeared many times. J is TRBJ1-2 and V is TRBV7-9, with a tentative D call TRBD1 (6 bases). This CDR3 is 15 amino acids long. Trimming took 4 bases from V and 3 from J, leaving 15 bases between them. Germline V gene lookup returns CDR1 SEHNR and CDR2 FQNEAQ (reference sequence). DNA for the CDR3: TGTGCCAGCAGCTCGCCGGACAGCTCCTACTATGGCTACACCTTC. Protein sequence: CASSSPDSSYYGYTF.

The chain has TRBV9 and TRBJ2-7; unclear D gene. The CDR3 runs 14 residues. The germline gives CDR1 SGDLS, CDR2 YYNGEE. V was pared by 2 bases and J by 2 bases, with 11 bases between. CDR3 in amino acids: CASSVSAITYEQYF. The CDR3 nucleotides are TGTGCCAGCAGCGTTTCAGCGATTACCTACGAGCAGTACTTC.

The CDR3 sequence is CAWSQGFGGNQPQHF. CDR3 sequence (DNA): TGTGCCTGGAGTCAGGGTTTTGGGGGCAATCAGCCCCAGCATTTT. This chain links TRBV30 with TRBJ1-5; maybe TRBD1 (5 bases). V lost 2 bases, J lost 2 bases, and 13 bases lay in between. Per the germline V gene, CDR1 is GTSNPN and CDR2 is SVGIG (reference sequence). The CDR3 consists of 15 residues.

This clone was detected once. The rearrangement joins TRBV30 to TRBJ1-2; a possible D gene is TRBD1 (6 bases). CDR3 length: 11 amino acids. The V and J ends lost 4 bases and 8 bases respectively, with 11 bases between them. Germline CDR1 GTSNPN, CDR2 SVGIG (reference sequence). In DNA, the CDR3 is TGTGCCTGGACAGGGGCGCCAGGCTACACCTTC. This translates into CAWTGAPGYTF.

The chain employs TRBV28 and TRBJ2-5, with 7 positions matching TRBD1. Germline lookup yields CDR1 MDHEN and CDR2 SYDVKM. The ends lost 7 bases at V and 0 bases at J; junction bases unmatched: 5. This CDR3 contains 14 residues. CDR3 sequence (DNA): TGTGCCAGCACCCTGGGACAGTACCAAGAGACCCAGTACTTC. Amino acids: CASTLGQYQETQYF.

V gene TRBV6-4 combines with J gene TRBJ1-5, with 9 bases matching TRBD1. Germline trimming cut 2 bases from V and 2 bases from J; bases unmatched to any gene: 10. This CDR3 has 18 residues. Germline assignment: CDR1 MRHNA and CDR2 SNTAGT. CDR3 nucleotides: TGTGCCAGCAGTGACATCGGGACAGGGAGTAAAGGCAATCAGCCCCAGCATTTT. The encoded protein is CASSDIGTGSKGNQPQHF.

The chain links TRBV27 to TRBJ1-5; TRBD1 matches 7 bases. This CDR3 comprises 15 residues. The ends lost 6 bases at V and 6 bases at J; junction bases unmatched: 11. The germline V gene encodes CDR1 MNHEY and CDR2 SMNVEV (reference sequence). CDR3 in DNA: TGTGCCAGCAGGACGACAGGGATTTCTGCTCAGCCCCAGCATTTT. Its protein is CASRTTGISAQPQHF.

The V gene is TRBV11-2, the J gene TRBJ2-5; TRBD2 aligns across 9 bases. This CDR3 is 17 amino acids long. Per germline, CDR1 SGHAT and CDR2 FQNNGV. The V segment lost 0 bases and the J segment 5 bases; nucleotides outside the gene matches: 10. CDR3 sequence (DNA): TGTGCCAGCAGCTTAGATCTCTGGGCGGGAGGGCAGGAGACCCAGTACTTC. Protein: CASSLDLWAGGQETQYF.

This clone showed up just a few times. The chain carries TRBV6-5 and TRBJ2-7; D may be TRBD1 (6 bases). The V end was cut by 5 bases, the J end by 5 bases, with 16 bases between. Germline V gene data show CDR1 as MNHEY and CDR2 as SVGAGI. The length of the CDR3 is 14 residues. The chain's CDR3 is CASSDRDIIHEQYF. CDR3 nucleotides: TGTGCCAGCAGTGACCGGGACATCATCCACGAGCAGTACTTC.

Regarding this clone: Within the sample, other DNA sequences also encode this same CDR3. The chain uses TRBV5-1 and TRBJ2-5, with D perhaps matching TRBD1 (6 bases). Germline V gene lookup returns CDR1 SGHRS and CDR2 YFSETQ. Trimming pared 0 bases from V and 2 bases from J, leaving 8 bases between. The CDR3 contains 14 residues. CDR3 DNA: TGCGCCAGCAGCTTGGGTCAGGGGCAAGAGACCCAGTACTTC. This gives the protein CASSLGQGQETQYF.

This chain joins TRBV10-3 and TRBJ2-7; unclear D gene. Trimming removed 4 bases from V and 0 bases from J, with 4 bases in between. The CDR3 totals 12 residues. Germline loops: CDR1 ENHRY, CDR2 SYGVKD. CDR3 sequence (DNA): TGTGCCATCAGTGGCAGCTCCTACGAGCAGTACTTC. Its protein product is CAISGSSYEQYF.

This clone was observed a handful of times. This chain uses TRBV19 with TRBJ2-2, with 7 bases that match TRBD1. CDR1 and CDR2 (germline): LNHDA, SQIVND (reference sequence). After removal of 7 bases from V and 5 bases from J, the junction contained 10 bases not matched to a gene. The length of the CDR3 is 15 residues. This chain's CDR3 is CASTTDRARTGELFF. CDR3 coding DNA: TGTGCCAGTACTACCGACAGGGCGCGAACCGGGGAGCTGTTTTTT.

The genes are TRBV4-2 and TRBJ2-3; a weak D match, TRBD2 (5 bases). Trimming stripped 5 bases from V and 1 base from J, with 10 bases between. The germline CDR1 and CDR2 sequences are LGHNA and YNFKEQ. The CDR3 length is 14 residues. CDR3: CASSSGGGTDTQYF. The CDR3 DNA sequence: TGTGCCAGCAGCTCAGGAGGAGGCACAGATACGCAGTATTTT.

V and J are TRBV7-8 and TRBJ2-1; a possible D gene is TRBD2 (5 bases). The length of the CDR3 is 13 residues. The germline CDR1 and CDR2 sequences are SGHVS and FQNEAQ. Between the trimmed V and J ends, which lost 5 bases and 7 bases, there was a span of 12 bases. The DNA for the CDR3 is TGTGCCAGCAGCGTACTAGTTAGGAATGAGCAGTTCTTC. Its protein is CASSVLVRNEQFF.

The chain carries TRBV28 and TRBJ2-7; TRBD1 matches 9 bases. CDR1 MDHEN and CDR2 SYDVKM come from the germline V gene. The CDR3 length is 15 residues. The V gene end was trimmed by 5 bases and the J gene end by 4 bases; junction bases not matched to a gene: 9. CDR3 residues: CASSPLPDRGYEQYF. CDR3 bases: TGTGCCAGCAGTCCCCTTCCGGACAGGGGATACGAGCAGTACTTC.

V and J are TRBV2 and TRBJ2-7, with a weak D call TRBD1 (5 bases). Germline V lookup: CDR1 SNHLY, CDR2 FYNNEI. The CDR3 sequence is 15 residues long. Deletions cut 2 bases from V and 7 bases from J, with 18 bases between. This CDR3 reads CASSEQGHVLGEQYF. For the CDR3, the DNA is TGTGCCAGCAGTGAACAGGGCCATGTACTTGGTGAGCAGTACTTC.

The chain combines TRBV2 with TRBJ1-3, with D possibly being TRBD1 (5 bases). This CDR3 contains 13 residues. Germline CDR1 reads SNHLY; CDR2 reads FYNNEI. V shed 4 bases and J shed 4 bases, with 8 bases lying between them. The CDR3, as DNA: TGTGCCAGCAGTGGGACATCAGGAAACACCATATATTTT. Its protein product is CASSGTSGNTIYF.

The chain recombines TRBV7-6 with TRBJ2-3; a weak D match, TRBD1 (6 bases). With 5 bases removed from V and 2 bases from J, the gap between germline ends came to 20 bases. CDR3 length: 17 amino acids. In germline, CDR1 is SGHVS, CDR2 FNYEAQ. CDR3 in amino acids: CASSDYAGTTTTDTQYF. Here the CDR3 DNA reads TGTGCCAGCAGCGATTACGCTGGGACAACCACCACAGATACGCAGTATTTT.

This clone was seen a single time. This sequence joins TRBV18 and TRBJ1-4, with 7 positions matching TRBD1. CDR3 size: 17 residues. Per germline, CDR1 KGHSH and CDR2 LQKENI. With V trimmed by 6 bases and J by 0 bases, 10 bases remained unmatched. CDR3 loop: CASSYNPGQSTNEKLFF. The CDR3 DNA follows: TGTGCCAGCTCCTACAATCCGGGACAGTCAACTAATGAAAAACTGTTTTTT.